The 26 T cell receptor beta chains given below trace back to one sample, sequenced in a study of T cell responses to AZD1222 COVID-19 vaccine. Clones were read by immunoSEQ multiplex PCR, and TCRdb kept only the in-frame ones, dropping some. The sample holds over 100,000 clones, about nine tenths seen once. Material: peripheral blood, obtained on day 0 of AZD1222 vaccination. The origin of the receptors is an adult in good health.

The sample holds one count of this clone. The rearrangement links TRBV5-4 to TRBJ1-2, with D uncertain. Trimming left V 1 base short and J 3 bases short, with 13 bases between. Looked up from germline, CDR1 is SGHNT and CDR2 is YYREEE (reference sequence). The CDR3 spans 15 residues. The DNA for the CDR3 is TGTGCCAGCAGCTTGAAAGGGAGCGCGTACTATGGCTACACCTTC. Protein sequence: CASSLKGSAYYGYTF. Full variable domain (rest looked up from reference TRBV5-4 and TRBJ1-2): ETGVTQSPTHLIKTRGQQVTLRCSSQSGHNTVSWYQQALGQGPQFIFQYYREEENGRGNFPPRFSGLQFPNYSSELNVNALELDDSALYLCASSLKGSAYYGYTFGSGTRLTVV.

The chain recombines TRBV5-6 with TRBJ1-6; possibly TRBD1 for D (6 bases). With 3 bases removed from V and 6 bases from J, the gap between germline ends came to 13 bases. The CDR3 runs to 15 residues. From germline, CDR1 is SGHDT and CDR2 YYEEEE. The CDR3 DNA reads TGTGCCAGCAGCTCCCCCCCAGGGGTTAATTCACCCCTCCACTTT. This encodes CASSSPPGVNSPLHF.

Details on this clone: Distinct nucleotide sequences in the sample also encode this CDR3. The CDR3 nucleotides are TGTGCCAGCAGCCCCAGGGACAGAACCTACGAGCAGTACTTC. Its translation: CASSPRDRTYEQYF. The chain links TRBV7-9 to TRBJ2-7; TRBD1 matches at 7 bases. The CDR3 sequence is 14 residues long. V was clipped by 5 bases and J by 2 bases; unmatched bases: 6. Per germline, CDR1 SEHNR and CDR2 FQNEAQ (reference sequence).

The J gene is TRBJ2-7, the V gene TRBV30, with 7 positions matching TRBD2. V shed 4 bases and J 2 bases; nucleotides not matched to a gene: 11. Germline V gene lookup returns CDR1 GTSNPN and CDR2 SVGIG (reference sequence). CDR3 length equals 15 residues. The CDR3 region is CAWTPKTSEPYEQYF. The CDR3 nucleotides are TGTGCCTGGACCCCGAAAACTAGCGAGCCCTACGAGCAGTACTTC.

The gene calls are TRBV19 and TRBJ2-7, with D unresolved. Trimming shortened V by 5 bases and J by 3 bases, and 5 bases separated the two germline ends. Germline-derived CDR1 and CDR2 are LNHDA and SQIVND (reference sequence). The CDR3 has 11 residues. The CDR3, as DNA: TGTGCCAGTAGTTCAGGCTACGAGCAGTACTTC. This translates into CASSSGYEQYF.

V gene TRBV20-1 combines with J gene TRBJ1-5; D is unresolved. Germline V lookup: CDR1 DFQATT, CDR2 SNEGSKA (reference sequence). The CDR3 length is 17 residues. Trimming removed 3 bases at V and 0 bases at J, with 18 bases between. DNA for the CDR3: TGCAGTGCTAGTAGTAGTTCAGGACGGTCTAGCAATCAGCCCCAGCATTTT. Translation gives CSASSSSGRSSNQPQHF.

Worth noting for this clone: Other nucleotide sequences from this sample produce the same CDR3. This chain connects TRBV6-2 or TRBV6-3 to TRBJ1-2, with D hard to call. Trimming pared 3 bases from V and 7 bases from J, leaving 9 bases between. Looked up from germline, CDR1 is MNHEY and CDR2 is SVGEGT. This CDR3 is built from 12 residues. In nucleotides, the CDR3 is TGTGCCAGCAGTTATGTGGGCAGTGGCTACACCTTC. Translation: CASSYVGSGYTF.

This chain joins TRBV13 and TRBJ1-5; D is uncertain. Trimming left V 0 bases short and J 6 bases short, with 15 bases between. The germline CDR1 and CDR2 sequences are PRHDT and FYEKMQ (reference sequence). The CDR3 loop spans 16 amino acids. This CDR3 is CASSLGPPGRGQPQHF. CDR3 bases: TGTGCCAGCAGCTTAGGCCCACCCGGCCGGGGTCAGCCCCAGCATTTT.

The gene calls are TRBV19 and TRBJ1-3; D is ambiguous. The CDR3 consists of 15 residues. Germline values: CDR1 LNHDA, CDR2 SQIVND (reference sequence). V was shortened by 3 bases and J by 0 bases, with 9 bases between the two germline ends. DNA for the CDR3: TGTGCCAGTAGTATCCTTCATAGCTCTGGAAACACCATATATTTT. This gives the protein CASSILHSSGNTIYF.

The chain couples TRBV5-1 to TRBJ2-3; TRBD1 matches at 11 bases. This CDR3 has 16 residues. CDR1 is SGHRS, CDR2 YFSETQ, per germline. Germline trimming cut 2 bases from V and 4 bases from J; bases unmatched to any gene: 6. This chain's CDR3 is CASSLLDRGRADTQYF. The CDR3 DNA reads as TGCGCCAGCAGCTTACTGGACAGGGGGCGAGCAGATACGCAGTATTTT.

The rearrangement uses TRBV19 and TRBJ1-2, with D hard to call. CDR3 length: 12 residues. The germline V and J ends were trimmed by 8 bases and 5 bases, with 12 bases remaining between them. Looked up from germline, CDR1 is LNHDA and CDR2 is SQIVND (reference sequence). CDR3 in amino acids: CASSLAGYGYTF. CDR3 in DNA: TGTGCCAGTTCTCTAGCTGGGTATGGCTACACCTTC.

The chain carries TRBV7-2 and TRBJ1-4; 8 bases are shared with TRBD1. V shed 2 bases, J shed 5 bases, and the junction held 7 bases outside the gene matches. Germline CDR1 SGHTA, CDR2 FQGNSA. This CDR3 comprises 16 residues. This chain's CDR3 is CASSLPQGAVNEKLFF. In DNA, the CDR3 is TGTGCCAGCAGCTTACCCCAGGGGGCTGTCAATGAAAAACTGTTTTTT. Supplemented by reference TRBV7-2 and TRBJ1-4, the full variable domain reads GAGVSQSPSNKVTEKGKDVELRCDPISGHTALYWYRQSLGQGLEFLIYFQGNSAPDKSGLPSDRFSAERTGGSVSTLTIQRTQQEDSAVYLCASSLPQGAVNEKLFFGSGTQLSVL.

V usage is TRBV6-6 and J usage is TRBJ1-1, with TRBD1 matching 7 bases. V was pared by 7 bases and J by 4 bases, with 12 bases of the junction left unmatched. This CDR3 region has 15 residues. Germline V CDR1 and CDR2: MNHNY, SVGAGI (reference sequence). CDR3 amino acids: CASIGGPTSGTEAFF. As DNA, the CDR3 is TGTGCCAGCATAGGGGGCCCTACCTCTGGCACTGAAGCTTTCTTT.

V usage is TRBV15 and J usage is TRBJ2-2; 9 positions agree with TRBD1. This CDR3 has 17 amino acids. Losses at the gene ends were 0 bases for V and 6 bases for J; bases not matched to a gene: 8. The germline V gene has CDR1 LNHNV and CDR2 YYDKDF (reference sequence). CDR3 protein: CATSRDPGTGLAGELFF. CDR3 in DNA: TGTGCCACCAGCAGAGATCCCGGGACAGGGCTAGCCGGGGAGCTGTTTTTT.

V gene TRBV19 combines with J gene TRBJ2-5; TRBD2 agrees at 10 bases. The CDR3 contains 16 residues. V lost 3 bases and J lost 3; bases outside the gene matches: 7. The germline gives CDR1 LNHDA, CDR2 SQIVND (reference sequence). The DNA for the CDR3 is TGTGCCAGTAGTATCCGCTTTCTAGCGGGGGAAGAGACCCAGTACTTC. This encodes CASSIRFLAGEETQYF.

This chain uses TRBV9 with TRBJ2-1, with D perhaps being TRBD1 or TRBD2 (6 bases each). CDR1 is SGDLS and CDR2 is YYNGEE in the germline V gene. Trimming removed 10 bases from V and 8 bases from J, with 22 bases in between. The CDR3 is made up of 14 amino acids. The CDR3 spells CAAGRGPLQDEQFF. The CDR3 bases are TGTGCCGCGGGTCGGGGGCCCCTCCAGGATGAGCAGTTCTTC.

The chain recombines TRBV24-1 with TRBJ2-3; 12 bases map to TRBD2. CDR1 and CDR2 from the germline V gene are KGHDR and SFDVKD. J was trimmed by 0 bases and V by 0 bases; bases with no gene match: 0. This CDR3 comprises 17 residues. The CDR3 here is CATSDLGLAGSTDTQYF. The CDR3 DNA sequence: TGTGCCACCAGTGATTTGGGACTAGCGGGGAGCACAGATACGCAGTATTTT.

This chain joins TRBV18 and TRBJ2-2; D is ambiguous. The CDR3 contains 14 residues. The ends were cut back, 2 bases at V and 8 bases at J, with 12 bases in the middle. Germline CDR1 reads KGHSH; CDR2 reads LQKENI. CDR3 sequence: CASSPGPAAGELFF. CDR3 nucleotide sequence: TGTGCCAGCTCACCAGGGCCGGCGGCAGGGGAGCTGTTTTTT. Together with reference TRBV18 and TRBJ2-2, the CDR3 gives the full variable domain: NAGVMQNPRHLVRRRGQEARLRCSPMKGHSHVYWYRQLPEEGLKFMVYLQKENIIDESGMPKERFSAEFPKEGPSILRIQQVVRGDSAAYFCASSPGPAAGELFFGEGSRLTVL.

The chain couples TRBV18 to TRBJ2-6; maybe TRBD1 (5 bases). Germline lookup yields CDR1 KGHSH and CDR2 LQKENI. V dropped 3 bases and J dropped 0 bases, with 6 bases sitting between them. This CDR3 region has 15 residues. The CDR3 sequence: CASSPGASGANVLTF. The DNA for the CDR3 is TGTGCCAGCTCACCTGGGGCCTCTGGGGCCAACGTCCTGACTTTC.

CDR3 protein: CASRALSKLFF. The CDR3 DNA follows: TGTGCCAGCAGAGCGTTGTCAAAACTGTTTTTT. The V call is TRBV28, the J call TRBJ1-4; D uncertain. Germline CDR1 and CDR2: MDHEN and SYDVKM. The V and J ends lost 6 bases and 10 bases respectively, with 9 bases between them. The CDR3 totals 11 residues. Filled out from reference TRBV28 and TRBJ1-4, the complete variable domain reads DVKVTQSSRYLVKRTGEKVFLECVQDMDHENMFWYRQDPGLGLRLIYFSYDVKMKEKGDIPEGYSVSREKKERFSLILESASTNQTSMYLCASRALSKLFFGSGTQLSVL.

This chain uses TRBV18 with TRBJ1-1; weak D call: TRBD1 (5 bases). V lost 4 bases and J lost 2, with 17 bases in between. CDR3 length: 16 amino acids. CDR1 and CDR2 from the germline V gene are KGHSH and LQKENI. CDR3 region: CASSLAEAGQNTEAFF. The DNA of the CDR3 is TGTGCCAGCTCACTAGCCGAGGCAGGGCAAAACACTGAAGCTTTCTTT.

The rearrangement uses TRBV24-1 and TRBJ2-2; 7 bases match TRBD1. The V segment lost 7 bases and the J segment 2 bases; nucleotides outside the gene matches: 3. The CDR3 extends over 14 amino acids. Looked up from germline, CDR1 is KGHDR and CDR2 is SFDVKD. This CDR3 reads CATSTGANTGELFF. The CDR3 coding sequence is TGTGCCACCAGCACAGGGGCAAACACCGGGGAGCTGTTTTTT.

The V call is TRBV28, the J call TRBJ2-7; the D call may be TRBD1 or TRBD2 (7 bases each). Germline V gives CDR1 MDHEN, CDR2 SYDVKM. Trimming removed 5 bases at V and 6 bases at J, with 23 bases between. The CDR3 contains 16 residues. The CDR3 nucleotides are TGTGCCAGCAGTGGGAGGGGACAGTCTATCCAGGGCGAGCAGTACTTC. Its translation: CASSGRGQSIQGEQYF.

The rearrangement links TRBV19 to TRBJ2-1; TRBD1 agrees at 7 bases. The CDR3 is 16 amino acids. Germline CDR1 and CDR2: LNHDA and SQIVND (reference sequence). Losses at the gene ends were 3 bases for V and 3 bases for J; bases not matched to a gene: 8. This CDR3 is CASSISSGGFYNEQFF. Written as DNA, the CDR3 is TGTGCCAGTAGTATTTCTTCAGGGGGATTCTACAATGAGCAGTTCTTC.

The V call is TRBV6-1, the J call TRBJ1-1; a weak D match, TRBD1 (5 bases). Between the trimmed V and J ends, which lost 3 bases and 13 bases, there was a span of 12 bases. Germline lookup yields CDR1 MNHNS and CDR2 SASEGT. This CDR3 is built from 11 residues. The CDR3 sequence: CASSEGGTGFF. Here the CDR3 DNA reads TGTGCCAGCAGTGAGGGGGGGACTGGTTTCTTT.

The J gene is TRBJ2-7, the V gene TRBV4-3, with 12 bases identical to TRBD1. Germline V lookup: CDR1 LGHNA, CDR2 YSLEER. This CDR3 contains 16 residues. The V and J ends lost 0 bases and 5 bases, in that order; junction bases with no gene match: 5. The CDR3 region has the DNA TGCGCCAGCAGCCAAGATCCGGGACAGGGGGCCCACGAGCAGTACTTC. This encodes CASSQDPGQGAHEQYF.